This is a list of T cell receptor beta chains from one sample in a study of early T cells in non-severe SARS-CoV-2 infection. Each CDR3 protein gets one entry after TCRdb re-called the 5' RACE reads with MiXCR. The repertoire holds 54,000 or so distinct CDR3 sequences, 10% to 15% seen once, with 4.5% to 6% in the top ten. Sequencing was done on a sample of whole blood. The source of these receptors is an adult who was a healthcare worker with PCR-confirmed SARS-CoV-2 infection or an uninfected control (not recorded which). Each CDR3 is given with its conserved first and last residue. D genes are given only for firm matches. Clone size is stated in some rows and not others, as once, few, many or a class when expanded.

>TRBJ1-5|many|TRBV7-9|NA
CASSLNWNQPQHF
TGTGCCAGCAGCCTTAACTGGAATCAGCCCCAGCATTTT
>TRBJ2-7|few|TRBV19|NA
CASSAQGTANEQYF
TGTGCCAGTAGTGCCCAAGGTACGGCCAACGAGCAGTACTTC
>TRBJ2-5|NA|TRBV5-1|NA
CASSQTPQETQYF
TGCGCCAGCAGCCAGACCCCTCAAGAGACCCAGTACTTC
>TRBJ2-5|NA|TRBV7-2|NA
CASSLAQLRETQYF
TGTGCCAGCAGCTTAGCCCAGCTAAGGGAGACCCAGTACTTC
>TRBJ2-1|many|TRBV15|NA
CATSRRLDNEQFF
TGTGCCACCAGCAGGAGGTTAGACAATGAGCAGTTCTTC
>TRBJ1-1|many|TRBV12-3/TRBV12-4|TRBD1
CASRDRQDTEAFF
TGTGCCAGCAGGGACAGGCAGGACACTGAAGCTTTCTTT
>TRBJ1-5|NA|TRBV19|NA
CASRLTPYRNQPQHF
TGTGCCAGTAGACTGACACCGTACCGCAATCAGCCCCAGCATTTT
>TRBJ2-2|many|TRBV20-1|NA
CSARDFTNGELFF
TGCAGTGCTAGAGATTTTACTAACGGGGAGCTGTTTTTT
>TRBJ2-1|many|TRBV10-3|NA
CATLKDDNEQFF
TGTGCCACCTTAAAGGACGACAATGAGCAGTTCTTC
>TRBJ2-7|few|TRBV6-1|NA
CASSDGGTPAYEQYF
TGTGCCAGCAGTGATGGTGGCACCCCCGCCTACGAGCAGTACTTC
>TRBJ2-1|many|TRBV29-1|NA
CSVGGNEQFF
TGCAGCGTCGGGGGCAATGAGCAGTTCTTC
>TRBJ1-4|NA|TRBV5-8|NA
CASSQHGQGREKLFF
TGTGCCAGCAGCCAACATGGGCAGGGGCGTGAAAAACTGTTTTTT
>TRBJ2-4|few|TRBV12-3/TRBV12-4|NA
CASSPEQGYAKNIQYF
TGTGCCAGCAGCCCCGAGCAGGGGTATGCCAAAAACATTCAGTACTTC
>TRBJ2-3|NA|TRBV6-2/TRBV6-3|NA
CASRGASTDTQYF
TGTGCCAGCCGGGGGGCAAGCACAGATACGCAGTATTTT
>TRBJ2-1|few|TRBV5-1|NA
CASSFEFDTPYNEQFF
TGCGCCAGCAGCTTTGAGTTCGACACCCCCTACAATGAGCAGTTCTTC
>TRBJ2-7|NA|TRBV6-1|NA
CASSDNGRRSYEQYF
TGTGCCAGCAGTGATAATGGGAGGAGGTCCTACGAGCAGTACTTC
>TRBJ1-4|NA|TRBV10-2|NA
CASTRDADEKLFF
TGCGCCAGCACCAGGGATGCGGATGAAAAACTGTTTTTT
>TRBJ2-3|NA|TRBV6-2/TRBV6-3|TRBD2
CASKSGGGGTQYF
TGTGCCAGCAAAAGCGGGGGAGGCGGTACGCAGTATTTT
>TRBJ2-1|NA|TRBV5-1|TRBD2
CASFLFEGGRDEQFF
TGCGCCAGCTTCCTCTTCGAGGGAGGGCGGGATGAGCAGTTCTTC
>TRBJ2-7|NA|TRBV7-9|NA
CASSQSGRGEQYF
TGTGCCAGCAGCCAGTCTGGAAGGGGCGAGCAGTACTTC
>TRBJ1-2|NA|TRBV5-1|TRBD1
CASSSTGAGYGYTF
TGCGCCAGCAGTTCCACAGGGGCAGGGTATGGCTACACCTTC
>TRBJ1-2|few|TRBV6-4|NA
CASSPLLGIGYTF
TGTGCCAGCAGTCCCTTACTAGGAATTGGCTACACCTTC
>TRBJ1-4|NA|TRBV2|NA
CATRFSNEKLFF
TGTGCCACTAGGTTTAGTAATGAAAAACTGTTTTTT
>TRBJ2-1|many|TRBV24-1|TRBD2
CATSVSGTYNEQFF
TGTGCCACCAGTGTTAGCGGGACCTACAATGAGCAGTTCTTC
>TRBJ2-7|NA|TRBV5-1|TRBD2
CASRLGGLAGAFYEQYF
TGCGCCAGCAGACTGGGGGGACTAGCGGGAGCTTTCTACGAGCAGTACTTC
>TRBJ2-1|many|TRBV28|NA
CASGSAGPGNEQFF
TGTGCCAGCGGCAGTGCGGGGCCGGGGAATGAGCAGTTCTTC
>TRBJ2-3|many|TRBV20-1|NA
CSASQPGQTDTQYF
TGCAGTGCTAGTCAGCCAGGGCAGACAGATACGCAGTATTTT
>TRBJ1-2|few|TRBV7-9|NA
CASSSGTPYNYGYTF
TGTGCCAGCAGCTCCGGGACTCCATATAACTATGGCTACACCTTC
>TRBJ1-5|NA|TRBV20-1|NA
CSARDVGGAGNQPQHF
TGCAGTGCTAGAGATGTTGGGGGCGCAGGCAATCAGCCCCAGCATTTT
>TRBJ2-1|many|TRBV19|TRBD2
CASSIGSGSLYNEQFF
TGTGCCAGTAGTATAGGGAGCGGGAGTCTCTACAATGAGCAGTTCTTC
>TRBJ2-1|few|TRBV6-5|NA
CASSLDWSSYNEQFF
TGTGCCAGCAGCCTCGACTGGAGCTCCTACAATGAGCAGTTCTTC
>TRBJ2-7|many|TRBV5-4|NA
CASSLRTGDYEQYF
TGTGCCAGCAGCTTACGGACCGGGGACTACGAGCAGTACTTC
>TRBJ1-1|many|TRBV10-3|NA
CAISRFLGMNTEAFF
TGTGCCATCAGCAGGTTCTTAGGCATGAACACTGAAGCTTTCTTT
>TRBJ2-5|many|TRBV15|NA
CATTRKGQETQYF
TGTGCCACCACCCGGAAGGGTCAAGAGACCCAGTACTTC
>TRBJ1-3|few|TRBV29-1|NA
CSAGFSGNTIYF
TGCAGCGCCGGGTTCTCTGGAAACACCATATATTTT
>TRBJ2-3|NA|TRBV28|TRBD2
CASSLLADHTDTQYF
TGTGCCAGCAGCCTTCTAGCGGACCACACAGATACGCAGTATTTT
>TRBJ2-3|NA|TRBV5-4|TRBD2
CASSRPGLAGADTQYF
TGTGCCAGCAGCCGACCGGGACTAGCGGGAGCAGATACGCAGTATTTT
>TRBJ2-1|NA|TRBV7-2|NA
CASSPTSNEQFF
TGTGCCAGCAGCCCTACTAGCAACGAGCAGTTCTTC
>TRBJ1-5|many|TRBV25-1|NA
CASSESTAQEDQHF
TGTGCCAGCAGTGAAAGTACAGCCCAAGAGGACCAGCATTTT
>TRBJ1-1|NA|TRBV7-9|NA
CASSLVFATEAFF
TGTGCCAGCAGCTTAGTTTTTGCAACCGAAGCTTTCTTT
>TRBJ2-7|few|TRBV7-8|TRBD2
CASSLGQREGREYF
TGTGCCAGCAGCTTAGGGCAGCGGGAGGGCCGAGAATACTTC
>TRBJ2-7|NA|TRBV20-1|NA
CSARKRSSYEQYF
TGCAGTGCTAGGAAGCGGTCTTCCTACGAGCAGTACTTC
>TRBJ2-1|many|TRBV11-2|NA
CVSSGRTGYNEQFF
TGTGTCAGCAGCGGAAGGACCGGGTACAATGAGCAGTTCTTC
>TRBJ2-3|few|TRBV7-8|NA
CASSHLRVRGATDTQYF
TGTGCCAGCAGCCACCTAAGGGTGCGGGGAGCGACAGATACGCAGTATTTT
>TRBJ2-1|few|TRBV7-9|TRBD2
CASSAGLADYNEQFF
TGTGCCAGCAGCGCAGGACTAGCAGATTACAATGAGCAGTTCTTC
>TRBJ2-1|few|TRBV7-2|TRBD2
CASRPGLAAYNEQFF
TGTGCCAGCAGACCTGGACTAGCGGCATACAATGAGCAGTTCTTC
>TRBJ1-2|many|TRBV10-1|NA
CASSENSVYGYTF
TGCGCCAGCAGTGAAAACAGCGTCTATGGCTACACCTTC
>TRBJ2-7|many|TRBV6-5|NA
CASSPRTRGSSYEQYF
TGTGCCAGCAGCCCCAGGACACGAGGCTCCTCCTACGAGCAGTACTTC
>TRBJ1-1|many|TRBV6-2/TRBV6-3|NA
CASSYSEGPTEAFF
TGTGCCAGCAGTTACTCTGAAGGGCCGACTGAAGCTTTCTTT
>TRBJ2-2|NA|TRBV2|NA
CASRPFANTGELFF
TGTGCCAGCAGGCCTTTCGCGAACACCGGGGAGCTGTTTTTT
>TRBJ1-1|few|TRBV29-1|TRBD1
CSVGDSDTEAFF
TGCAGCGTTGGGGACAGCGATACTGAAGCTTTCTTT
>TRBJ2-2|once|TRBV20-1|NA
CSASRELDTGELFF
TGCAGTGCTAGTCGGGAGCTTGACACCGGGGAGCTGTTTTTT
>TRBJ2-7|many|TRBV5-5|NA
CASSLAGFYEQYF
TGTGCCAGCAGCTTGGCGGGCTTCTACGAGCAGTACTTC
>TRBJ2-1|NA|TRBV29-1|NA
CSGEQVSYNEQFF
TGCAGCGGGGAACAGGTCTCCTACAATGAGCAGTTCTTC